Listed below are T cell receptor beta chains from one sample, sequenced in a study of vaccination effects on CD4 cells after COVID-19. Sequenced by immunoSEQ multiplex PCR; TCRdb stores in-frame clones only, minus some. The sample holds around 67,000 clones, around 81% seen once. The antigens of these receptors remain unknown. This specimen consisted of CD4+ T cells from PBMCs cultured with HCoV-229E spike peptides, obtained after COVID-19 vaccination. These receptors were collected from a human donor who received a COVID-19 vaccine. Each CDR3 is given with its conserved first and last residue. The D gene is left open where the match is weak. Some rows mark clone size as missing; the rest say once, few, many or name a class of expanded clone.

j_call	clone_size	d_call	v_call	cdr3_nt	cdr3_aa
TRBJ1-2	-	-	TRBV18	TGTGCCAGCTCACCAAACCCGCAGGGGATAAGAGGCTACACCTTC	CASSPNPQGIRGYTF
TRBJ1-1	few	-	TRBV5-1	TGCGCCAGCAGCTCCCGGACACGTCTTCGGGGGGACACTGAAGCTTTCTTT	CASSSRTRLRGDTEAFF
TRBJ2-3	-	TRBD2	TRBV24-1	TGTGCCACCAGTGATCGACTAGCGGGGAGCACAGATACGCAGTATTTT	CATSDRLAGSTDTQYF
TRBJ2-3	-	-	TRBV13	TGTGCCAGCAGAGGGCCAGTGTACACAGATACGCAGTATTTT	CASRGPVYTDTQYF
TRBJ1-2	-	-	TRBV7-2	TGTGCCAGCAGCTTAGATCAGGGGCAGGGTGGCTACACCTTC	CASSLDQGQGGYTF
TRBJ1-1	-	TRBD1	TRBV5-1	TGCGCCAGCAGCTTGGTGGGACAGGCGACGGGCACTGAAGCTTTCTTT	CASSLVGQATGTEAFF
TRBJ1-1	-	-	TRBV19	TGTGCCAGTCGGACGGCGAACACTGAAGCTTTCTTT	CASRTANTEAFF
TRBJ2-1	-	-	TRBV2	TGTGCCAGCAGCGCGAGGGGAGGGGGCTCCTACAATGAGCAGTTCTTC	CASSARGGGSYNEQFF
TRBJ2-2	-	-	TRBV6-6	TGTGCCAGCAGTTACGCTCTCAACACCGGGGAGCTGTTTTTT	CASSYALNTGELFF
TRBJ1-2	-	TRBD1	TRBV2	TGTGCCAGCAGTTACGAGACAGGGCTGTACGGCTACACCTTC	CASSYETGLYGYTF
TRBJ1-2	-	-	TRBV28	TGTGCCAGCAGTTCCGGACCTCAGGGGTTCTATGGCTACACCTTC	CASSSGPQGFYGYTF
TRBJ2-4	once	-	TRBV6-1	TGTGCCAGCAGTGAATCGGTAGGGGTATTAGCCAAAAACATTCAGTACTTC	CASSESVGVLAKNIQYF
TRBJ2-5	-	-	TRBV7-2	TGTGCCAGCAGCTTAAACGGAGCCCAGTACTTC	CASSLNGAQYF
TRBJ1-1	-	TRBD1	TRBV6-1	TGTGCCAGCAGTGAAGCGCTTTTTAGGGACAGGGGAGAGAACACTGAAGCTTTCTTT	CASSEALFRDRGENTEAFF
TRBJ2-5	-	-	TRBV9	TGTGCCAGCAGCCGAAGGGTGGAAGAGACCCAGTACTTC	CASSRRVEETQYF
TRBJ1-2	few	-	TRBV4-1	TGCGCCAGCAGGCTGGACTATGGCTACACCTTC	CASRLDYGYTF
TRBJ1-5	-	-	TRBV19	TGTGCCAGTGTCCCGGGGACCAACAATCAGCCCCAGCATTTT	CASVPGTNNQPQHF
TRBJ1-4	-	-	TRBV30	TGTGCCTGGAACAAGAATAAAGTAACTAATGAAAAACTGTTTTTT	CAWNKNKVTNEKLFF
TRBJ1-4	few	-	TRBV30	TGTGCCCGCGATGGAAGGGGCGGAGGAAAACTGTTTTTT	CARDGRGGGKLFF
TRBJ1-4	-	TRBD1	TRBV7-9	TGTGCCAGCAGCTTTAGACAGGGAGGCGAAAAACTGTTTTTT	CASSFRQGGEKLFF
TRBJ2-5	-	TRBD1	TRBV9	TGTGCCAGCAGCGTAGGGGACAGGATTCTGGAGACCCAGTACTTC	CASSVGDRILETQYF
TRBJ2-5	-	TRBD1	TRBV11-2	TGTGCCAGCAGCCCAAACAGGGGGGAGACCCAGTACTTC	CASSPNRGETQYF
TRBJ2-5	once	-	TRBV6-2/TRBV6-3	TGTGCCAGCAGTACCGACTGGTCCAAACAAGAGACCCAGTACTTC	CASSTDWSKQETQYF
TRBJ1-3	once	-	TRBV3-1/TRBV3-2	TGTGCCAGCAGCCTGGTCACACTCTCACCTGGAAACACCATATATTTT	CASSLVTLSPGNTIYF
TRBJ2-5	-	TRBD1	TRBV18	TGTGCCAGCTCAAAATTAGCGACAGGGGGTTTGGAGACCCAGTACTTC	CASSKLATGGLETQYF
TRBJ1-2	-	TRBD1	TRBV7-9	TGTGCCAGCAGTTCTACGACAGGGGGCTGGGATGGCTACACCTTC	CASSSTTGGWDGYTF
TRBJ1-1	-	-	TRBV5-1	TGCGCCAGCAAACCCTTGTGGGGGGGCTTGCACACTGAAGCTTTCTTT	CASKPLWGGLHTEAFF
TRBJ2-3	-	-	TRBV4-3	TGCGCCAGCAGCCAAGGTGCAGGGGACACAGATACGCAGTATTTT	CASSQGAGDTDTQYF
TRBJ1-5	-	-	TRBV29-1	TGCAGCGTTGCCGTAGCAGGGGTGGATCAGCCCCAGCATTTT	CSVAVAGVDQPQHF
TRBJ1-2	-	TRBD1	TRBV7-2	TGTGCCAGCAGTCGACAGGGGGATGGCTACACCTTC	CASSRQGDGYTF
TRBJ1-5	-	-	TRBV28	TGTGCCAGCAGCCCGACGGACCATAGCAATCAGCCCCAGCATTTT	CASSPTDHSNQPQHF
TRBJ1-1	-	-	TRBV10-2	TGCGCCACCTCGGCGTCTGGGAGTAACGCTTTCTTT	CATSASGSNAFF
TRBJ2-2	-	-	TRBV29-1	TGCAGCGTTGGGGAGGGGGTGAACACCGGGGAGCTGTTTTTT	CSVGEGVNTGELFF
TRBJ2-5	-	TRBD2	TRBV5-1	TGCGCCAGCAGCTTGGCCAAGACTAGCGGGGCCCAAGAGACCCAGTACTTC	CASSLAKTSGAQETQYF
TRBJ1-3	-	-	TRBV6-5	TGTGCCAGCATGCGTAGCTCTGGAAACACCATATATTTT	CASMRSSGNTIYF
TRBJ1-1	-	-	TRBV30	TGTGCCTGGAGGGGGAGGGGGGAAGCTTTCTTT	CAWRGRGEAFF
TRBJ1-3	once	-	TRBV2	TGTGCCAGCAGTCGGGCCCTCTCGGACTCTGGAAACACCATATATTTT	CASSRALSDSGNTIYF
TRBJ2-1	-	TRBD1	TRBV18	TGTGCCAGCTCACTCCTCTCCGGGACAGGGGTGAGGGAGCAGTTCTTC	CASSLLSGTGVREQFF
TRBJ1-2	few	TRBD1	TRBV3-1/TRBV3-2	TGTGCCAGCAGCCAAGATCGCGGGACAGGGTCGGGTGGCTACACCTTC	CASSQDRGTGSGGYTF
TRBJ1-2	-	TRBD1	TRBV15	TGTGCCACCAGCAGAGAGACAGGGGGCACGGGCTACACCTTC	CATSRETGGTGYTF
TRBJ2-2	-	-	TRBV6-6	TGTGCCAGCACACGGGGAGGCACCGGGGAGCTGTTTTTT	CASTRGGTGELFF
TRBJ2-3	-	-	TRBV12-3/TRBV12-4	TGTGCCAGCAGTTTCATAGATACGCAGTATTTT	CASSFIDTQYF
TRBJ1-2	-	TRBD1	TRBV19	TGTGCCAGTAGTAACACCGGGACAGCCTCTTATGGCTACACCTTC	CASSNTGTASYGYTF
TRBJ1-6	-	-	TRBV16	TGTGCCAGCAGCCCGATCGTAGCTGCCCGGACTTCACCCCTCCACTTT	CASSPIVAARTSPLHF
TRBJ2-2	-	TRBD1	TRBV19	TGTGCCAGTATTAATGAGGGGACAGCGGCCGGGGAGCTGTTTTTT	CASINEGTAAGELFF
TRBJ2-3	-	TRBD2	TRBV9	TGTGCCAGCAGCATTTCTGCTGGGACTAGCGGGGGGGGCAAAGATACGCAGTATTTT	CASSISAGTSGGGKDTQYF
TRBJ2-5	once	TRBD1	TRBV29-1	TGCAGCGTTGAAGGGACAGGGATGTTTGGAGAGACCCAGTACTTC	CSVEGTGMFGETQYF
TRBJ1-6	-	TRBD1	TRBV10-2	TGCGCCAGCAAAACAGGGGGCAATTCACCCCTCCACTTT	CASKTGGNSPLHF
TRBJ2-5	-	TRBD2	TRBV3-1/TRBV3-2	TGTGCCAGCAGCCTCAACAGCGGGGGGGAAGAGACCCAGTACTTC	CASSLNSGGEETQYF
TRBJ1-6	-	TRBD1	TRBV2	TGTGCCAGCAGTGGTGGGACAGGGTATAATTCACCCCTCCACTTT	CASSGGTGYNSPLHF
TRBJ2-2	-	-	TRBV6-6	TGTGCCAGCACTGGGACTCCATTCACCGGGGAGCTGTTTTTT	CASTGTPFTGELFF
TRBJ1-2	-	-	TRBV6-1	TGTGCCAGCAGTGAACCGGGTGATGGCTACACCTTC	CASSEPGDGYTF
TRBJ1-4	-	TRBD1	TRBV6-5	TGTGCCACTCGAGGGGGCTCGTCTAATGAAAAACTGTTTTTT	CATRGGSSNEKLFF
TRBJ1-1	once	-	TRBV6-1	TGTGCCAGCAGTGACCCCCCGAACACTGAAGCTTTCTTT	CASSDPPNTEAFF
TRBJ1-2	-	TRBD1	TRBV12-5	TGTGCTAGTGGTTCGGGACAGGGAGAGGGCTACACCTTC	CASGSGQGEGYTF
TRBJ1-1	-	TRBD1	TRBV28	TGTGCCAGCAGTTTGGGACAGGGCGGGTCTTTCTTT	CASSLGQGGSFF
TRBJ2-2	-	TRBD2	TRBV19	TGTGCCAGTAAGGGGGGGCTAGCGGGGAACACCGGGGAGCTGTTTTTT	CASKGGLAGNTGELFF
TRBJ2-5	once	TRBD2	TRBV2	TGTGCCAGCAGTCCAGAAGGACTAGAAGGGGAGACCCAGTACTTC	CASSPEGLEGETQYF
TRBJ2-5	-	TRBD2	TRBV2	TGTGCCAGCAATTTTATTCGGGACGCGGGGGGGGAGACCCAGTACTTC	CASNFIRDAGGETQYF
TRBJ1-2	-	-	TRBV2	TGTGCCAGCAGTGTGGTAAGGATTGCCACCTTC	CASSVVRIATF